The entry that follows covers one TCR beta chain sequence. Its antigen has not been determined. Nothing much larger sits one base from this clone, and base qualities are not available. Sequenced on an Illumina NovaSeq 6000. cDNA libraries for TCRalpha and TCRbeta were prepared by 5'RACE using constant-segment primers, with sample barcodes and unique molecular identifiers added. Trizol reagent was used to extract RNA from every sample. Libraries were amplified in two PCR steps, with a second sample barcode and Illumina TruSeq adapters added in the second step. Sequencing of the libraries was done on an Illumina NovaSeq, producing 2 x 150 bp paired-end reads. The source study handled its data this way. The reads were demultiplexed and collapsed into UMI-guided consensus sequences using migec v1.2.7. Using mixcr v2.1.11, UMI consensuses were aligned to TRA and TRB V and J templates and then assembled into clonotypes. A clonotype was counted as expanded or contracted only when both edgeR and NoisET called the clonotype significant, with the noise models trained on biological replicates. For edgeR calls, the cutoffs were a false discovery rate-adjusted p below 0.01 and a log2 fold-change threshold of 1. As an exploratory analysis of dynamics, PCA with hierarchical clustering was applied to max-normalized trajectories of the 1000 most abundant clonotypes. Separately sequenced CD4+ and CD8+ repertoires were used to assign a CD4 or CD8 phenotype to each responding clone. The public reads were quality trimmed at Q25 with fastp and then assembled into clones with MiXCR by TCRdb, keeping productive beta chains. Here each entry gathers all rows of one CDR3 protein and keeps the most common genes and DNA. None of the V and J calls come from the authors' own analysis; TCRdb made them. For this sample the table gives 250,000 to 350,000 distinct CDR3 sequences, of which about a sixth were detected only once. Of the sample, more than 20% falls within the top ten clones.

The sample belongs to a study of T-cell memory formation after mild COVID-19 (dated by TCRdb to the early 2020s). Regarding the study in general: Most TCR sequence clusters were specific to one of the two donors. The cohort was made up of two young adult volunteers, one female and one male, who were previously healthy. Longitudinal TCRalpha and TCRbeta repertoire sequencing tracked T-cell clones expanding and contracting after mild COVID-19 in two donors. Broader findings and caveats from the paper: Some responding clones were found in pre-infection memory, which suggests that pre-existing cross-reactive memory T cells took part in the SARS-CoV-2 response. Clones contracting from day 15 to 85 had balanced CD4/CD8 phenotypes, while a second wave expanding from day 15 to 37 was biased towards CD4+. Contracting CD4+ clones were located mainly in the CM and EM memory subsets, whereas CD8+ clones were found to be enriched in EMRA. SARS-CoV-2 specificity of the second-wave clones peaking on day 37 was not confirmed. Only a couple of mild cases were covered by the study, and larger cohorts that include severe cases with pre-infection samples were considered necessary.

Ficoll-Paque density gradient centrifugation was the method used to isolate PBMCs. Based on the germline V gene (reference sequence), the CDR1 and CDR2 sequences are SGHNT and YYREEE. V trim: 1 base; J trim: 5 bases; unmatched bases: 11. The CDR3 goes from the cysteine to the phenylalanine over 16 residues. Only the CDR3 DNA stays, 48 bases, in frame from base 1. The rearrangement combines TRBV5-4 with TRBJ2-5; TRBD2 matches 7 bases in the middle. The sample taken for sequencing was PBMCs or a T cell subset sorted from them (not recorded which). This TCR was sampled from a man younger than 35 who had mild COVID-19 (a few samples of this study predate the infection). The sample titles of this study are shuffled in the database, so cell type and time point are left out; the donor was told from shared clones. The bases read TGTGCCAGCAGCTTGCAGCGGGGCTCCCTCGGGGAGACCCAGTACTTC. It translates to CASSLQRGSLGETQYF.